This T cell receptor (beta chain) came from a study of naive and memory T cell subsets. This CDR3 has 15 residues. V shed 1 base and J shed 2 bases, with 11 bases lying between them. CDR1 SEHNR and CDR2 FQNEAQ come from the germline V gene (reference sequence). Four PCR rounds used nested alpha and beta constant region primers plus the SP2 primer. TCRdb ran MiXCR on the 5' RACE reads and lists one entry per CDR3 protein. The repertoire includes about 62,000 distinct CDR3 sequences, roughly 8.1% of them detected once, and roughly 19% sits in the top ten. An oligonucleotide containing a UMI was ligated to the 3' end of TCR cDNA. This clonotype was observed a few times.

This TCR derives from a female donor in good health. The gene calls are TRBV7-9 and TRBJ1-1; D gene ambiguous. CDR3 sequence: CASSLEPQANTEAFF. In DNA, the CDR3 is TGTGCCAGCAGCTTAGAACCCCAGGCAAACACTGAAGCTTTCTTT.